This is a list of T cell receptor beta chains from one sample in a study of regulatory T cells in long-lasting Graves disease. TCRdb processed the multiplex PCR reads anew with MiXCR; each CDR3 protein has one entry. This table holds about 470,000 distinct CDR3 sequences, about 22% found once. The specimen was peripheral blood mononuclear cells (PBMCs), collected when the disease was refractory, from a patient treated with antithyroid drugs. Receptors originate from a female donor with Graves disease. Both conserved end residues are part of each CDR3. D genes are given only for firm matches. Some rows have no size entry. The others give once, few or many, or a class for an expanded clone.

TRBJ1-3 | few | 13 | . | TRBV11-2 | CASSLVGGNTIYF | TGTGCCAGCAGCTTAGTAGGCGGAAACACCATATATTTT
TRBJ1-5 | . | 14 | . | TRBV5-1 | CASSLGDINQPQHF | TGCGCCAGCAGCTTGGGGGATATCAATCAGCCCCAGCATTTT
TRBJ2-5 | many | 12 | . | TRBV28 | CATSQGGETQYF | TGTGCCACCAGCCAGGGAGGAGAGACCCAGTACTTC
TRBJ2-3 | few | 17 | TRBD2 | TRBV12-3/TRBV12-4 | CASSSTSGRPIPDTQYF | TGTGCCAGCAGTTCCACTAGCGGGAGGCCGATCCCAGATACGCAGTATTTT
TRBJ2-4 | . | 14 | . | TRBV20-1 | CSAPGMEAKNIQYF | TGCAGTGCTCCGGGTATGGAGGCCAAAAACATTCAGTACTTC
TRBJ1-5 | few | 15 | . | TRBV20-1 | CSAREGTFENQPQHF | TGCAGTGCTAGAGAGGGGACATTCGAAAATCAGCCCCAGCATTTT
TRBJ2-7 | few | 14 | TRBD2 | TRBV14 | CASSLAGGLLEQYF | TGTGCCAGCAGCCTAGCGGGGGGGCTACTCGAGCAGTACTTC
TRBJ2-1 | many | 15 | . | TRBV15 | CATSLGGGSNNEQFF | TGTGCCACCAGCTTAGGGGGAGGTTCGAACAATGAGCAGTTCTTC
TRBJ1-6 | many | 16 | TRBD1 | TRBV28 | CASSAPTGGNNSPLHF | TGTGCCAGCAGTGCCCCAACAGGGGGCAATAATTCACCCCTCCACTTT
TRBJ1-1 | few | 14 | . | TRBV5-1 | CASSRSRITTEAFF | TGCGCCAGCAGCCGCTCACGTATCACCACTGAAGCTTTCTTT
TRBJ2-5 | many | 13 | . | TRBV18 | CASSLLRQETQYF | TGTGCCAGCTCACTCCTGAGGCAAGAGACCCAGTACTTC